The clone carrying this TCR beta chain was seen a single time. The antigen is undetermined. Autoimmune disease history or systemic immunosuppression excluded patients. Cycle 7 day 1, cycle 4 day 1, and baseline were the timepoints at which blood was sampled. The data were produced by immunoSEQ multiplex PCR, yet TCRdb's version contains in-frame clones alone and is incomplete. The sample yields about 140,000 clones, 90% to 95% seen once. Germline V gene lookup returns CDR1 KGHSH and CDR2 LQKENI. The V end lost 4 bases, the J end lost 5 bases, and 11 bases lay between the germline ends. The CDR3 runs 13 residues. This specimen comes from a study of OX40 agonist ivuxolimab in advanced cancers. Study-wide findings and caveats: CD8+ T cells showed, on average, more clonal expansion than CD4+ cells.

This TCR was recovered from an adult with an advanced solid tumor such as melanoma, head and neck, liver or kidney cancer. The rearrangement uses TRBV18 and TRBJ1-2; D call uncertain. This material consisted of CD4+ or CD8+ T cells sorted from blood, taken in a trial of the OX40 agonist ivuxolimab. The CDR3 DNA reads TGTGCCAGCTCACTTGAAGACATGTATGGCTACACCTTC. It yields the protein CASSLEDMYGYTF.